This TCR beta chain stems from a study of blood T cell repertoires in COVID-19. Sequenced by immunoSEQ multiplex PCR; TCRdb stores in-frame clones only, minus some. The sample holds about 370,000 clones, approximately 92% seen once. CDR3 length: 16 amino acids. V lost 2 bases to trimming and J lost 9 bases, with 22 bases between them. The germline CDR1 and CDR2 sequences are KGHSH and LQKENI. Source material: PBMCs or T cells enriched from blood (not recorded which). The rearrangement joins TRBV18 to TRBJ1-2; D gene uncertain. The TCR originated in a man between 18 and 35 years old who had recovered from COVID-19. The CDR3 spells CASSPSSGASAESYTF. As DNA, the CDR3 is TGTGCCAGCTCACCAAGCTCGGGAGCTAGTGCCGAAAGCTACACCTTC.